This TCR beta chain was captured in a study of regulatory T cells in long-lasting Graves disease. CDR3 regions were amplified by Arm-PCR using iRepertoire HTBI primers to build TCR beta libraries. A single record per CDR3 protein comes from TCRdb applying MiXCR to the multiplex PCR reads. The repertoire holds 680,000 or so distinct CDR3 sequences, with 16% as singletons. Stated time point: newly diagnosed GD, antithyroid drugs for less than 3 months. Researchers made the TCR library from RNA that was extracted from PBMCs. The table lists this clonotype with a few counts. V was clipped by 4 bases and J by 4 bases, with 17 bases between them. From germline, CDR1 is MGHRA and CDR2 YSYEKL. CDR3 length equals 15 residues. The data were also submitted as part of a second study, on T cells in Graves' hyperthyroidism and ophthalmopathy. That report adds: Stability of Graves' hyperthyroidism was defined as absent ophthalmopathy progression within 18 months. Exclusions: uncontrolled infection, other autoimmune disease, pregnancy, lactation. In blood, most of the thyroid clonotypes expanded above 0.001 were also present.

Sequencing was performed on peripheral blood mononuclear cells (PBMCs), taken at new diagnosis, from a patient treated with antithyroid drugs. This TCR came from a woman aged 25 to 39 with Graves disease. The J gene is TRBJ2-7, the V gene TRBV4-1; D possibly corresponds to TRBD1 (8 bases). The CDR3 nucleotides are TGCGCCAGCAGCCGGGGGGGGACAGGAGGATACGAGCAGTACTTC. This translates into CASSRGGTGGYEQYF.